This T cell receptor (beta chain) is from a study of T cell responses to AZD1222 COVID-19 vaccine. Trimming removed 6 bases at V and 3 bases at J, with 12 bases between. Germline CDR1 is MNHEY and CDR2 is SVGEGT. The CDR3 runs to 13 residues. General study findings and limits: Nearly half of spike-specific TCRs reportedly target variant regions that are unmutated in the B.1.351 and B.1.1.7 variants. Of the AZD1222 recipients, only five to seven were seropositive at baseline. Spike-specific TCR breadth and depth rose after two AZD1222 doses.

Here immunoSEQ multiplex PCR was the method, and the copy in TCRdb shows in-frame clones only, minus some. The sample lists 150,000 to 200,000 clones; about 91% were seen once. A note on this clone: Its specificity is unknown.

The source material was peripheral blood, sampled on day 0 of AZD1222 vaccination. The source is an adult in good health. The V call is TRBV6-2 or TRBV6-3, the J call TRBJ2-7, with D possibly being TRBD1 (6 bases). The CDR3 coding sequence is TGTGCCAGCAGCCGACAGGTCCGCTACGAGCAGTACTTC. The encoded protein is CASSRQVRYEQYF.